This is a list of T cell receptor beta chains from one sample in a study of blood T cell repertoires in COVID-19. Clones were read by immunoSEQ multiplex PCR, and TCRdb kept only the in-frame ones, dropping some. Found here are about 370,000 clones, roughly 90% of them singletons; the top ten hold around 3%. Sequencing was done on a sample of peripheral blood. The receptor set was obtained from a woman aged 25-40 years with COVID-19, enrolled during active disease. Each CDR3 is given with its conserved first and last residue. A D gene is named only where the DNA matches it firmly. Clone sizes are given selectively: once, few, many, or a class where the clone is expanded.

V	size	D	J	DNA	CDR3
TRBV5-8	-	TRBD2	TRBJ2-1	TGTGCCAGCAGCTTAGTCAATGGACTAGCGGGACGAATTGGCGATGAGCAGTTCTTC	CASSLVNGLAGRIGDEQFF
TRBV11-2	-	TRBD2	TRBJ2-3	TGTGCCAGCAGCTTAGGTCCGGGACTAGCTTTACTTGGTACGCAGTATTTT	CASSLGPGLALLGTQYF
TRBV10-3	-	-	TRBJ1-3	TGTGCCATCAGGGAAGCGGGGGGAGGAAACACCATATATTTT	CAIREAGGGNTIYF
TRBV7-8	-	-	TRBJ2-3	TGTGCCAGCAGCTTACTCTCCAGCGGAACAGATACGCAGTATTTT	CASSLLSSGTDTQYF
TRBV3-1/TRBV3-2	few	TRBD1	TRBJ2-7	TGTGCCAGCAGCCAAGATGGACAGGGGGGTCTGGAGTACTTC	CASSQDGQGGLEYF
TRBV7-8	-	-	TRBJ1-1	TGTGCCAGCAGCCCCAGGAAACTGAACACTGAAGCTTTCTTT	CASSPRKLNTEAFF
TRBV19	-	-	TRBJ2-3	TGTGCCAGTGGGACAACAGATACGCAGTATTTT	CASGTTDTQYF
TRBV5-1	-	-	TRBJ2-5	TGCGCCAGCAGCTCTTTTCCCGACAGAGAGATTAAAGAGACCCAGTACTTC	CASSSFPDREIKETQYF
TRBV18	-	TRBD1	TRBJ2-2	TGTGCCAGCTCACCATTACCGAAGACAGGGCGGAACACCGGGGAGCTGTTTTTT	CASSPLPKTGRNTGELFF
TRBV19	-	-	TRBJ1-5	TGTGCCAGTAGACCAAGCGGGGGGGGCTATGTGGGCAATCAGCCCCAGCATTTT	CASRPSGGGYVGNQPQHF
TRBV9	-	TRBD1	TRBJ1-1	TGTGCCAGCAGCTCCTCCGGGACAGGGGCCCTGAACACTGAAGCTTTCTTT	CASSSSGTGALNTEAFF
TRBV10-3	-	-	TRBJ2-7	TGTGCCATCAGTGAGCCATCCGAGACAGCCCACTACGAGCAGTACTTC	CAISEPSETAHYEQYF
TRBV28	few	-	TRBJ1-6	TGTGCCAGCAGTTTGGGAGTCGGCCCGTCACCCCTCCACTTT	CASSLGVGPSPLHF